A selection of T cell receptor beta chains follows, all from one sample in a study of control samples from healthy donors and cancer patients. Clones were read by immunoSEQ multiplex PCR, and TCRdb kept only the in-frame ones, dropping some. The sample has 120,000 or so clones, 75% to 95% seen once. The sample comprised blood. These receptor sequences come from a man aged 18-30 years in good health. Both conserved end residues are part of each CDR3. Each record gives: CDR3 length, J gene, clone size, D gene, V gene, CDR3 DNA, CDR3 protein. D genes are given only for firm matches. Clone size is stated in some rows and not others, as once, few, many or a class when expanded.

>15|TRBJ1-2|-|TRBD1|TRBV30
TGTGCCTGGGTGACAGGGGTAGGCATTTCAGATGGCTACACCTTC
CAWVTGVGISDGYTF
>17|TRBJ2-3|-|TRBD2|TRBV27
TGTGCCAGCAGTGCCCCTAGCGGGGGGGCCCCCGTAGATACGCAGTATTTT
CASSAPSGGAPVDTQYF
>16|TRBJ2-7|-|-|TRBV6-6
TGTGCCAGCAGTCCCACTGGTGGGGTTAGGCCCTACGAGCAGTACTTC
CASSPTGGVRPYEQYF
>13|TRBJ1-1|-|-|TRBV14
TGTGCCAGCAGTCTGGGCCTGAACACTGAAGCTTTCTTT
CASSLGLNTEAFF
>13|TRBJ2-1|-|-|TRBV27
TGTGCCAGCAAATGGGCTGAGAGGGGGGAGCAGTTCTTC
CASKWAERGEQFF
>15|TRBJ2-3|-|TRBD2|TRBV2
TGTGCCAGCAGTGAAGGCGGGAGCGGCACAGATACGCAGTATTTT
CASSEGGSGTDTQYF
>15|TRBJ2-1|-|-|TRBV2
TGTGCCAGCAGAACCGATTTGAGCTCCTACAATGAGCAGTTCTTC
CASRTDLSSYNEQFF
>14|TRBJ2-5|-|-|TRBV5-4
TGTGCCAGCAGCTCCGCGACTGGTAAAGAGACCCAGTACTTC
CASSSATGKETQYF
>14|TRBJ1-4|-|TRBD1|TRBV11-2
TGTGCCAGCAGCCGTGACAGGGCCAGTGAAAAACTGTTTTTT
CASSRDRASEKLFF
>12|TRBJ1-1|-|-|TRBV9
TGTGCCAGCAGCTCCCGTACAGCTGAAGCTTTCTTT
CASSSRTAEAFF
>15|TRBJ1-4|-|TRBD1|TRBV7-6
TGTGCCAGCAGCCAACCGGGACAGGGTGGGGAAAAACTGTTTTTT
CASSQPGQGGEKLFF
>15|TRBJ2-5|-|TRBD2|TRBV7-7
TGTGCTAGCAGCTTAGCGGGTTCCCCCCAAGAGACCCAGTACTTC
CASSLAGSPQETQYF
>18|TRBJ2-6|-|TRBD1|TRBV19
TGTGCCAGTAGTATAGACGGGACAGGGGGTTATGGGGCCAACGTCCTGACTTTC
CASSIDGTGGYGANVLTF
>18|TRBJ1-5|-|TRBD1|TRBV24-1
TGTGCCACCAGTGATTCGGGACAGGGGGCATCTTTCAATCAGCCCCAGCATTTT
CATSDSGQGASFNQPQHF
>14|TRBJ2-5|-|-|TRBV6-1
TGTGCCAGCAGTGAAAGTGCAGGGCCTAAGACCCAGTACTTC
CASSESAGPKTQYF
>15|TRBJ1-6|-|-|TRBV9
TGTGCCAGCAGTCTTGAGGGGCAGGTTAATTCACCCCTCCACTTT
CASSLEGQVNSPLHF
>14|TRBJ2-3|-|-|TRBV19
TGTGCCAGTAGAATAGCTCCGAGTGCAGATACGCAGTATTTT
CASRIAPSADTQYF
>13|TRBJ1-2|-|-|TRBV5-4
TGTGCCAGCAGCGATAGAACGAACTATGGCTACACCTTC
CASSDRTNYGYTF
>15|TRBJ2-1|-|-|TRBV19
TGTGCCAGTAGTATGGGGACAAGTTCCTACAATGAGCAGTTCTTC
CASSMGTSSYNEQFF
>15|TRBJ1-6|-|TRBD1|TRBV18
TGTGCCAGCTCCCCGACAGGGGAGGGTAATTCACCCCTCCACTTT
CASSPTGEGNSPLHF
>15|TRBJ2-5|-|TRBD2|TRBV9
TGTGCCAGCAGCGTAGACCCGGGGGGCCAAGAGACCCAGTACTTC
CASSVDPGGQETQYF
>15|TRBJ2-7|-|TRBD1|TRBV19
TGTGCCAGTAGTATAGGTCGGACAGGGACCTACGAGCAGTACTTC
CASSIGRTGTYEQYF
>15|TRBJ1-1|-|-|TRBV28
TGTGCCAGCCTAAAGGAGCCCGCAGCGAACACTGAAGCTTTCTTT
CASLKEPAANTEAFF
>14|TRBJ2-7|-|-|TRBV5-1
TGCGCCAGCAGCGCCCGGGACACAACCTACGAGCAGTACTTC
CASSARDTTYEQYF
>15|TRBJ1-4|-|TRBD1|TRBV19
TGTGCCAGTAGTCCATTTAGGGAAGGGGGCGAAAAACTGTTTTTT
CASSPFREGGEKLFF
>18|TRBJ1-4|-|-|TRBV24-1
TGTGCCACCAGTGAGACAAATAATCTAGCAAGGCGTGTTGAAAAACTGTTTTTT
CATSETNNLARRVEKLFF
>15|TRBJ1-4|-|TRBD1|TRBV7-2
TGTGCCAGCAGCTTAGTGACAGGGGGTTTCGAAAAACTGTTTTTT
CASSLVTGGFEKLFF
>13|TRBJ1-1|-|-|TRBV12-3/TRBV12-4
TGTGCCAGCAGTTCCAACTCGGGGCTTGAAGCTTTCTTT
CASSSNSGLEAFF
>16|TRBJ1-2|-|TRBD1|TRBV9
TGTGCCAGCAGCGTAGGTAGGGGGACAGGGGACTATGGCTACACCTTC
CASSVGRGTGDYGYTF
>15|TRBJ2-3|-|-|TRBV11-3
TGTGCCAGCAGCTTAGGGCAGCCTAGCACAGATACGCAGTATTTT
CASSLGQPSTDTQYF
>15|TRBJ2-3|few|-|TRBV4-3
TGCGCCAGCAGCCAAGATGCACGGGGCACAGATACGCAGTATTTT
CASSQDARGTDTQYF
>13|TRBJ2-5|-|-|TRBV3-1/TRBV3-2
TGTGCCAGCAGCCAAGATTGGACGGAGACCCAGTACTTC
CASSQDWTETQYF
>15|TRBJ2-4|-|-|TRBV3-1/TRBV3-2
TGTGCCAGCAGCCATTCGGACCTCCTCCTTAACATTCAGTACTTC
CASSHSDLLLNIQYF
>17|TRBJ2-3|-|TRBD2|TRBV7-9
TGTGCCAGCAGCTTCCATTGGGAAGCGGGGGGCACAGATACGCAGTATTTT
CASSFHWEAGGTDTQYF
>17|TRBJ2-1|-|-|TRBV7-9
TGTGCCAGCAGCTTAGAACATGGGGGCTTAGGGTACAATGAGCAGTTCTTC
CASSLEHGGLGYNEQFF
>16|TRBJ2-1|-|-|TRBV9
TGTGCCAGCAGCGCCTCTGGGGGCGGTAATTACAATGAGCAGTTCTTC
CASSASGGGNYNEQFF
>17|TRBJ1-3|-|TRBD1|TRBV30
TGTGCCTGGAGTCTAGTCGCAGGGGGGCCCTCTGGAAACACCATATATTTT
CAWSLVAGGPSGNTIYF
>14|TRBJ1-1|once|TRBD1|TRBV6-5
TGTGCCAGCAGTTACTCGGACAGGGGGACTGAAGCTTTCTTT
CASSYSDRGTEAFF
>15|TRBJ1-2|-|-|TRBV28
TGTGCCAGCAGTGCCTACGACACGTACGCTATGGGCTACACCTTC
CASSAYDTYAMGYTF
>15|TRBJ2-5|-|TRBD1|TRBV5-1
TGCGCCAGCAGCCAGGGACAGACACCCCAAGAGACCCAGTACTTC
CASSQGQTPQETQYF
>10|TRBJ1-2|-|-|TRBV20-1
TGCAGTGCTCCCAACTATGGCTACACCTTC
CSAPNYGYTF
>14|TRBJ1-2|-|-|TRBV7-6
TGTGCCAGCAGCTCCTCCGACGGCAGAGGGGGCTACACCTTC
CASSSSDGRGGYTF
>15|TRBJ2-1|-|-|TRBV19
TGTGCCAGTAGTATCGCCTTTTCCCTGAGCAATGAGCAGTTCTTC
CASSIAFSLSNEQFF
>16|TRBJ2-3|-|TRBD2|TRBV4-1
TGCGCCAGCAGCCAAGAACTAGCGGTTAGCACAGATACGCAGTATTTT
CASSQELAVSTDTQYF
>13|TRBJ1-5|-|-|TRBV28
TGTGCCAGCAGTTTAGGGCCAAATCAGCCCCAGCATTTT
CASSLGPNQPQHF
>12|TRBJ2-1|-|-|TRBV19
TGTGCCAGTAGCCCGCAGGGGCATGAGCAGTTCTTC
CASSPQGHEQFF
>12|TRBJ2-2|few|-|TRBV7-2
TGTGCCGAGAATAGCGACGCCGGGGAGCTGTTTTTT
CAENSDAGELFF
>14|TRBJ2-7|-|-|TRBV7-3
TGTGCCAGCAGCTTAGGGCCGCGGTCCGACGAGCAGTACTTC
CASSLGPRSDEQYF
>16|TRBJ1-5|-|-|TRBV27
TGTGCCAGCAGTTTGTCCCGGAACGGGGGGAATCAGCCCCAGCATTTT
CASSLSRNGGNQPQHF
>13|TRBJ1-6|-|-|TRBV6-5
TGTGCCAGCAGTACTACAGGGACTCCACCCCTCCACTTT
CASSTTGTPPLHF
>15|TRBJ1-6|once|-|TRBV9
TGTGCCAGCAGCTACCGAGGCCGGGAGAATTCACCCCTCCACTTT
CASSYRGRENSPLHF
>14|TRBJ1-1|once|-|TRBV4-1
TGCGCCAGCAGCCAAGACAGGGGAAGCACTGAAGCTTTCTTT
CASSQDRGSTEAFF
>15|TRBJ2-5|-|TRBD2|TRBV14
TGTGCCAGCAGCAGACTAGCGGGAGGATCGGAGACCCAGTACTTC
CASSRLAGGSETQYF
>11|TRBJ1-1|-|-|TRBV6-5
TGTGCCAGCTACAGGAACACTGAAGCTTTCTTT
CASYRNTEAFF
>15|TRBJ2-3|-|-|TRBV5-1
TGCGCCAGCAGCCCCCTGGACCAAAGCACAGATACGCAGTATTTT
CASSPLDQSTDTQYF
>10|TRBJ1-2|-|-|TRBV2
TGTGCCAGATACAAGGATGGCTACACCTTC
CARYKDGYTF
>16|TRBJ2-1|-|-|TRBV5-6
TGTGCCAGCACCCTTATCGTTACTCAGTCCTACAATGAGCAGTTCTTC
CASTLIVTQSYNEQFF
>16|TRBJ2-2|-|-|TRBV6-5
TGTGCCAGCAGTTACTCGGCAGGTGTATCCGCCGGGGAGCTGTTTTTT
CASSYSAGVSAGELFF
>12|TRBJ1-5|many|-|TRBV30
TGTGCCTGGGACAGGCCGAATCAGCCCCAGCATTTT
CAWDRPNQPQHF